This TCR beta chain was documented in a study of blood T cell repertoires in COVID-19. Germline V CDR1 and CDR2: SGHTA, FQGNSA. CDR3 size: 13 residues. In the original analysis: Estimation of nucleated cell counts relied on the amplification of reference gene primers. Data came from immunoSEQ multiplex PCR; TCRdb stores just in-frame clones and leaves some out. That table is the source of V, J and clone size, and D and trimming were worked out from the DNA. The sample lists 150,000 to 200,000 clones; approximately 81% were seen once. About this clone: The junction differs from germline at one of its ends, possibly a read error.

This rearrangement joins TRBV7-2 to TRBJ1-2; possibly TRBD1 for D (6 bases). The sequence derives from a woman in her 70s with COVID-19, enrolled during active disease. The sample taken for sequencing was peripheral blood. The DNA for the CDR3 is TGTGCCAGCAGCTTAGGCGGGGGCTATGACTACACCTTC. Translating gives CASSLGGGYDYTF.